Each of the 9 T cell receptor beta chains below was sequenced from the same sample in a study of cytomegalovirus exposure and HLA in healthy donors. The PCR had 60 Vbeta and 13 Jbeta primers. Libraries were prepared by immunoSEQ multiplex PCR; TCRdb keeps only in-frame clonotypes and omits some of them. The repertoire holds about 93,000 clones, with over 75% as singletons. Source material: PBMCs. Receptors were obtained from a man aged 25 to 45 in good health and CMV-seronegative.

The J gene is TRBJ1-3, the V gene TRBV19; D not resolved. Trimming pared 2 bases from V and 2 bases from J, leaving 10 bases between. In germline, CDR1 is LNHDA, CDR2 SQIVND (reference sequence). The CDR3 runs to 15 residues. This CDR3 reads CASSISAGTGNTIYF. The CDR3 DNA reads TGTGCCAGTAGTATAAGTGCGGGCACTGGAAACACCATATATTTT.

V is TRBV6-5 and J is TRBJ1-1; 11 bases align to TRBD1. The CDR3 consists of 14 residues. After removal of 5 bases from V and 3 bases from J, the junction contained 2 bases not matched to a gene. The germline V gene encodes CDR1 MNHEY and CDR2 SVGAGI. The CDR3 DNA follows: TGTGCCAGCAGTGGGACAGGGGGGGACACTGAAGCTTTCTTT. Translating gives CASSGTGGDTEAFF.

This chain uses TRBV27 with TRBJ2-3, with 8 bases lining up with TRBD2. The CDR3 length is 15 residues. Per the germline V gene, CDR1 is MNHEY and CDR2 is SMNVEV (reference sequence). J gave up 6 bases and V 3 bases, and 8 bases lay outside the gene matches. The DNA of the CDR3 is TGTGCCAGCAGTTTTTTAGCGGGATCGGAGGATACGCAGTATTTT. This translates into CASSFLAGSEDTQYF.

The rearrangement uses TRBV9 and TRBJ2-5; D ambiguous. In germline, CDR1 is SGDLS, CDR2 YYNGEE. Trimming took 0 bases from V and 4 from J, leaving 10 bases between them. The CDR3 is made up of 14 amino acids. CDR3 protein: CASSVGGLPETQYF. CDR3 coding DNA: TGTGCCAGCAGCGTAGGAGGCCTCCCAGAGACCCAGTACTTC. The variable domain in full, completed from reference TRBV9 and TRBJ2-5, reads DSGVTQTPKHLITATGQRVTLRCSPRSGDLSVYWYQQSLDQGLQFLIQYYNGEERAKGNILERFSAQQFPDLHSELNLSSLELGDSALYFCASSVGGLPETQYFGPGTRLLVL.

Only a few counts were recorded for this clone. J is TRBJ1-2 and V is TRBV6-4; 9 nucleotides agree with TRBD1. The germline gives CDR1 MRHNA, CDR2 SNTAGT. After removal of 6 bases from V and 7 bases from J, the junction contained 9 bases not matched to a gene. The CDR3 is made up of 14 amino acids. CDR3 nucleotides: TGTGCCAGCAGGAAATCGGGACAGGGCTCTGGCTACACCTTC. It specifies CASRKSGQGSGYTF.

The chain recombines TRBV5-4 with TRBJ2-3; 7 positions match TRBD2. The CDR3 is made up of 15 amino acids. The junction had 11 bases not matched to a gene; V was cut back by 4 bases and J by 6 bases. Per germline, CDR1 SGHNT and CDR2 YYREEE (reference sequence). The chain's CDR3 is CASSVTSALGDTQYF. The CDR3 nucleotides read TGTGCCAGCAGCGTAACTAGCGCCCTGGGGGATACGCAGTATTTT.

The gene calls are TRBV4-3 and TRBJ2-1; 8 bases fit TRBD2. Germline CDR1 is LGHNA and CDR2 is YSLEER. Trimming at V came to 0 bases and at J to 0 bases, leaving 13 bases not matched to a gene. The CDR3 runs 20 residues. CDR3 sequence: CASSQEVAGGLTSSYNEQFF. The CDR3 DNA is TGCGCCAGCAGCCAAGAAGTCGCGGGGGGACTAACGAGCTCCTACAATGAGCAGTTCTTC.

V and J are TRBV4-3 and TRBJ2-5; TRBD2 matches at 8 bases. Germline V gene sequence: CDR1 LGHNA, CDR2 YSLEER. Trimming took 0 bases from V and 5 from J; bases not matched to a gene: 11. The CDR3 covers 17 residues. In DNA, the CDR3 is TGCGCCAGCAGCCAAGATCTTTTGACGGGGGGGGTGGAGACCCAGTACTTC. Translation gives CASSQDLLTGGVETQYF.

This clone has a single count. The chain uses TRBV12-5 and TRBJ1-5; D unresolved. Germline V gene data show CDR1 as LGHNT and CDR2 as FRNRAP. The CDR3 extends over 13 amino acids. V lost 7 bases to trimming and J lost 6 bases, with 13 bases between them. CDR3 sequence reads: CASAQAGIQPQHF. In DNA form, the CDR3 reads TGTGCTAGTGCCCAGGCGGGGATTCAGCCCCAGCATTTT.